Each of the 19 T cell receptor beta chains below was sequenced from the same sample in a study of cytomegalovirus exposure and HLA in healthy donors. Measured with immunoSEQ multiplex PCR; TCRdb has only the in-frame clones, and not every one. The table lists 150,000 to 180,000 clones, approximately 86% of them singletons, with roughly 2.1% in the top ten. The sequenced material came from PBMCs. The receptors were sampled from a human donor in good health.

The DNA of the CDR3 is TGCAGTGCTCCCGTTGAAAAACTGTTTTTT. Protein product: CSAPVEKLFF. The chain uses TRBV20-1 and TRBJ1-4, with D unclear. The germline V gene encodes CDR1 DFQATT and CDR2 SNEGSKA (reference sequence). Trimming left V 5 bases short and J 7 bases short, with 5 bases between. The CDR3 is 10 amino acids.

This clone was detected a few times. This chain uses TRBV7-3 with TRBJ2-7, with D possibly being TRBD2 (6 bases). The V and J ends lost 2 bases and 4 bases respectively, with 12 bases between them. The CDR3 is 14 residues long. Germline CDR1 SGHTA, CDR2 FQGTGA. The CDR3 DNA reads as TGTGCCAGCAGCTTAGATGGGGGGAATTACGAGCAGTACTTC. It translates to CASSLDGGNYEQYF.

The CDR3 sequence is CASSLYGQIYMNTEAFF. CDR3 coding DNA: TGTGCCAGCAGTTTATATGGACAGATCTACATGAACACTGAAGCTTTCTTT. The genes are TRBV28 and TRBJ1-1, with D maybe TRBD1 (6 bases). The CDR3 sequence is 17 residues long. CDR1 is MDHEN, CDR2 SYDVKM, per germline. V lost 1 base and J lost 0, with 15 bases in between.

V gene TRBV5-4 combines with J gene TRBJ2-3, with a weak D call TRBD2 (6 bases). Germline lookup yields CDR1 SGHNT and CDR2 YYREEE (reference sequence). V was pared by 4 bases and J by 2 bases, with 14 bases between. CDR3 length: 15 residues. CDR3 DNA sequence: TGTGCCAGCAGCCCTGGGGCGGGACTCACAGATACGCAGTATTTT. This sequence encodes CASSPGAGLTDTQYF.

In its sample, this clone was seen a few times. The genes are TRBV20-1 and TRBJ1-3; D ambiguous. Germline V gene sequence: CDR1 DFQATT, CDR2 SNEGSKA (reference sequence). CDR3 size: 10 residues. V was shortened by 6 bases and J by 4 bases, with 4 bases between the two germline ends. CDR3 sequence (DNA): TGCAGTGCACTAGGAAACACCATATATTTT. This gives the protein CSALGNTIYF.

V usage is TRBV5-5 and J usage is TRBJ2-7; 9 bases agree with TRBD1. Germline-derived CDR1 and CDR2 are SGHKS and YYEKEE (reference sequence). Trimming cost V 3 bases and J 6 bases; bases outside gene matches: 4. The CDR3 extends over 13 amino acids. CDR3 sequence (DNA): TGTGCCAGCAGCTGGGGACAGGGTGGCGAGCAGTACTTC. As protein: CASSWGQGGEQYF.

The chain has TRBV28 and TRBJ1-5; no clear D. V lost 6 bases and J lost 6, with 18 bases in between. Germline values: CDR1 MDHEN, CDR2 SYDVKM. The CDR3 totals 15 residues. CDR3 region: CASSNVAGWGQPQHF. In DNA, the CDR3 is TGTGCCAGCAGCAACGTAGCGGGGTGGGGTCAGCCCCAGCATTTT.

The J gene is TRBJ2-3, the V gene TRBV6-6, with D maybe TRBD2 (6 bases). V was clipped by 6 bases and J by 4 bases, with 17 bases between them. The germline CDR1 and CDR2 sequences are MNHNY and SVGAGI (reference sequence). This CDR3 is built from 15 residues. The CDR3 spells CASRPSMEGSDTQYF. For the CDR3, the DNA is TGTGCCAGCAGGCCTTCGATGGAGGGCTCAGATACGCAGTATTTT.

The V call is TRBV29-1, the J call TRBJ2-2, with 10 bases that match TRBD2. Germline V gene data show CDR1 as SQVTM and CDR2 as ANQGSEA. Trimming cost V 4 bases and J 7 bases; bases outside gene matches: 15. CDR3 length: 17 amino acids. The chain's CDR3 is CSVVNPASGSSSGELFF. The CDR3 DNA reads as TGCAGCGTTGTAAACCCTGCTAGCGGGAGTAGTAGCGGGGAGCTGTTTTTT.

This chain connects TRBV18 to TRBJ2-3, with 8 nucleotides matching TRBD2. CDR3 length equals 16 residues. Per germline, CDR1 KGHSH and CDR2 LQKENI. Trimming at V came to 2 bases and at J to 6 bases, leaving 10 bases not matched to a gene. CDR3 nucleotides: TGTGCCAGCTCACCATACGCGGGGGGCCCGCAGGATACGCAGTATTTT. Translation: CASSPYAGGPQDTQYF.

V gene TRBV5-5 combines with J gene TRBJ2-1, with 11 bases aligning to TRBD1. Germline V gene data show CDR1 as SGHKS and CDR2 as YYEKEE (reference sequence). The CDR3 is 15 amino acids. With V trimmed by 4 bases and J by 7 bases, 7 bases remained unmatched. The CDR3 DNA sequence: TGTGCCAGCAGCCAGGGACAGGGGGTCAAGAATGAGCAGTTCTTC. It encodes CASSQGQGVKNEQFF.

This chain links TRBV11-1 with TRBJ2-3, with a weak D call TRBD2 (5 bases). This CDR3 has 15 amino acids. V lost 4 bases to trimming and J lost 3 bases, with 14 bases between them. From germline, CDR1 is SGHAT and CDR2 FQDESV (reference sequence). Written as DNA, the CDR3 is TGTGCCAGCAGCTCGGCTAGCCCCCTTACAGATACGCAGTATTTT. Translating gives CASSSASPLTDTQYF.

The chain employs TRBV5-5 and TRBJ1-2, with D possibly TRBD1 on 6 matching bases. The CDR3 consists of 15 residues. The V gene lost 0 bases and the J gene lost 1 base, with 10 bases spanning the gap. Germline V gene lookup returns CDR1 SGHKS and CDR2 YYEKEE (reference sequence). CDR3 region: CASSLGQGINYGYTF. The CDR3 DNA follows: TGTGCCAGCAGCTTGGGCCAGGGGATTAACTATGGCTACACCTTC.

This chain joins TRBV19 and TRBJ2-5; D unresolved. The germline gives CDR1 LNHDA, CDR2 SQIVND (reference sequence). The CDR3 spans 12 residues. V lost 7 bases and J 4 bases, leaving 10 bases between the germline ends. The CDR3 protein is CASTNPPETQYF. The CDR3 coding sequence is TGTGCCAGTACTAACCCTCCAGAGACCCAGTACTTC.

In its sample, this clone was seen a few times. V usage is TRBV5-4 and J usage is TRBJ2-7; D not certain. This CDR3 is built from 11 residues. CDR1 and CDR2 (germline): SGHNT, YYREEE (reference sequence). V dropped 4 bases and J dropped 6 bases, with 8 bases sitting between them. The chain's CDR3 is CASSNYFEQYF. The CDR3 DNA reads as TGTGCCAGCAGCAACTACTTCGAGCAGTACTTC.

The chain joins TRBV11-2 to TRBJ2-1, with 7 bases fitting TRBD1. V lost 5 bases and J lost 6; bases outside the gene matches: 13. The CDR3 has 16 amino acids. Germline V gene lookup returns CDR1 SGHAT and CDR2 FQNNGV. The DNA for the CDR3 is TGTGCCAGCAGCCTTACGAACAGGGGTCTTGGCAATGAGCAGTTCTTC. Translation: CASSLTNRGLGNEQFF.

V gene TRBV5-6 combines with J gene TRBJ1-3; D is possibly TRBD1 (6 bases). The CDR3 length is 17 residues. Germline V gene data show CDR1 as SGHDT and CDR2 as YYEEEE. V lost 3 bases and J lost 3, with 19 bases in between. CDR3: CASSSRGATWSGNTIYF. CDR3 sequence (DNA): TGTGCCAGCAGCTCACGGGGGGCTACGTGGAGTGGAAACACCATATATTTT.

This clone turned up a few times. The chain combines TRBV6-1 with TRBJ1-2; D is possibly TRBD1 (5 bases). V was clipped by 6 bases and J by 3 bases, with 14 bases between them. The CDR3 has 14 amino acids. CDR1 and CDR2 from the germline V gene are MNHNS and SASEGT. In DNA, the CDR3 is TGTGCCAGCAGCAAGTATGGACACGACTATGGCTACACCTTC. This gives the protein CASSKYGHDYGYTF.

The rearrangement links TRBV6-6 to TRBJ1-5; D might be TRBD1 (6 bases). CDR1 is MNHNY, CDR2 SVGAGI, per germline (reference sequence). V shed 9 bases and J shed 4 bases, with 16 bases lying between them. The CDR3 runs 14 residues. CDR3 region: CASGQSTRNQPQHF. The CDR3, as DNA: TGTGCCAGTGGACAGTCTACGAGAAATCAGCCCCAGCATTTT.